This T cell receptor beta chain came from a study of blood T cell repertoires in COVID-19. Across the study: The analysed material was cDNA or gDNA that came from T cells, B-cell-depleted T cells, or PBMCs.

The V and J ends lost 5 bases and 1 base respectively, with 7 bases between them. CDR1 and CDR2 from the germline V gene are SNHLY and FYNNEI. CDR3 length: 13 amino acids. Authors' analysis steps: Using reference gene primer amplification, nucleated cell counts were estimated. This table comes from immunoSEQ multiplex PCR, and its TCRdb copy is limited to in-frame clones, with some not included. V and J calls and clone size follow that table, whereas D and trimming were derived from the DNA. Here the sample spans 200,000 to 250,000 clones, about 80% being singletons. This TCR came from a woman aged 25 to 39 who had recovered from COVID-19. The sample was peripheral blood. The chain uses TRBV2 and TRBJ2-3; D is unclear. CDR3 sequence (DNA): TGTGCCAGCAGTTCCATTGGCACAGATACGCAGTATTTT. Its translation: CASSSIGTDTQYF.